This TCR beta chain came from a study of spatial heterogeneity in lung cancer. With regard to this clonotype: For a library built for alpha chains, this beta chain is a stray read; little rests on its size.

TCRdb itself ran the 5' RACE reads through MiXCR, one entry per CDR3 protein. Here the sample spans roughly 15,000 distinct CDR3 sequences, 3.6% being singletons. This CDR3 has 16 amino acids. In germline, CDR1 is GTSNPN, CDR2 SVGIG (reference sequence). Trimming removed 3 bases from V and 4 bases from J, with 22 bases in between. Specified time point: sample taken at primary tumor resection. The V gene is TRBV30, the J gene TRBJ2-7; possibly TRBD1 or TRBD2 for D (6 bases each). The sample in question was normal lung tissue next to the tumor, obtained at surgery. The source is a male donor with early-stage non-small cell lung cancer. The CDR3 loop is CAWSNRGDRVPYEQYF. In DNA, the CDR3 is TGTGCCTGGAGCAATAGGGGGGACCGAGTCCCGTACGAGCAGTACTTC.